The 30 T cell receptor beta chains given below trace back to one sample, sequenced in a study of T cell changes during pregnancy in multiple sclerosis. The repertoire was sequenced with immunoSEQ multiplex PCR; TCRdb's copy has only in-frame clones and lacks some. Of 75,000 to 90,000 clones in the sample, roughly nine tenths were seen once. The sequenced sample was CD4+ T cells from peripheral blood mononuclear cells, obtained before pregnancy. Source of these receptors: a female donor with multiple sclerosis, enrolled in a pregnancy study.

The chain recombines TRBV5-1 with TRBJ1-1; D call uncertain. The V gene lost 0 bases and the J gene lost 1 base, with 13 bases spanning the gap. The CDR3 has 16 residues. Germline V gene lookup returns CDR1 SGHRS and CDR2 YFSETQ. CDR3 bases: TGCGCCAGCAGCTTGGATGCTGGGAGGCGGAACACTGAAGCTTTCTTT. It yields the protein CASSLDAGRRNTEAFF. The whole variable domain, filled in from reference TRBV5-1 and TRBJ1-1, reads KAGVTQTPRYLIKTRGQQVTLSCSPISGHRSVSWYQQTPGQGLQFLFEYFSETQRNKGNFPGRFSGRQFSNSRSEMNVSTLELGDSALYLCASSLDAGRRNTEAFFGQGTRLTVV.

The chain joins TRBV21-1 to TRBJ2-3; TRBD1 is the table's D call, not checked against the DNA. TRBV21-1 is annotated as a pseudogene. The CDR3 runs to 20 residues. CDR3 amino acids: CASSKRGGGTGFPSTDTQYF. The CDR3 region has the DNA TGTGCCAGCAGCAAAAGGGGCGGTGGGACAGGGTTTCCTAGCACAGATACGCAGTATTTT.

This clone was found once. V usage is TRBV9 and J usage is TRBJ1-5, with D unresolved. The CDR3 consists of 16 residues. Looked up from germline, CDR1 is SGDLS and CDR2 is YYNGEE. V was clipped by 0 bases and J by 1 base, with 11 bases between them. The DNA of the CDR3 is TGTGCCAGCAGCGTAGATGGAGGGAACAGCAATCAGCCCCAGCATTTT. Translated, it gives CASSVDGGNSNQPQHF.

The V gene is TRBV5-6, the J gene TRBJ2-1; 12 bases are a match to TRBD2. Losses at the gene ends were 4 bases for V and 4 bases for J; bases not matched to a gene: 6. There are 16 residues in the CDR3. Germline V CDR1 and CDR2: SGHDT, YYEEEE. The CDR3 bases are TGTGCCAGCAGCGCGACTAGCGGGGGCCTTTACAATGAGCAGTTCTTC. It encodes CASSATSGGLYNEQFF.

V is TRBV9 and J is TRBJ2-1; 7 bases map to TRBD1. The CDR3 is 19 residues long. V dropped 0 bases and J dropped 3; count of bases not matched to a gene: 15. The germline CDR1 and CDR2 sequences are SGDLS and YYNGEE. CDR3 sequence (DNA): TGTGCCAGCAGCGTAGCTCCCGCCAGGGGACAGAGCCTCTACAATGAGCAGTTCTTC. Amino acid sequence: CASSVAPARGQSLYNEQFF.

J is TRBJ2-1 and V is TRBV5-1; 8 bases map to TRBD2. J lost 4 bases, V lost 4 bases, and 10 bases had no gene match. Germline V gene data show CDR1 as SGHRS and CDR2 as YFSETQ. The CDR3 has 16 amino acids. CDR3: CASSGFSGGTYNEQFF. DNA for the CDR3: TGCGCCAGCAGCGGTTTCAGCGGGGGAACTTACAATGAGCAGTTCTTC. Full variable domain (missing parts from reference TRBV5-1 and TRBJ2-1): KAGVTQTPRYLIKTRGQQVTLSCSPISGHRSVSWYQQTPGQGLQFLFEYFSETQRNKGNFPGRFSGRQFSNSRSEMNVSTLELGDSALYLCASSGFSGGTYNEQFFGPGTRLTVL.

The V call is TRBV6-5, the J call TRBJ1-5, with 7 bases identical to TRBD1. The CDR3 is made up of 15 amino acids. Germline-derived CDR1 and CDR2 are MNHEY and SVGAGI. Trimming at V came to 3 bases and at J to 5 bases, leaving 7 bases not matched to a gene. CDR3 DNA sequence: TGTGCCAGCAGTTATAGGAGGGGGCCGGATCAGCCCCAGCATTTT. This sequence encodes CASSYRRGPDQPQHF.

The genes are TRBV9 and TRBJ1-2; 8 nucleotides line up with TRBD1. Germline V gene data show CDR1 as SGDLS and CDR2 as YYNGEE. Losses at the gene ends were 1 base for V and 8 bases for J; bases not matched to a gene: 4. The CDR3 runs 13 residues. The CDR3 spells CASSVQGAWGYTF. The DNA for the CDR3 is TGTGCCAGCAGCGTACAGGGGGCGTGGGGCTACACCTTC.

The genes are TRBV5-1 and TRBJ2-3, with 10 bases that match TRBD2. Germline trimming cut 0 bases from V and 2 bases from J; bases unmatched to any gene: 9. The CDR3 consists of 18 residues. Germline CDR1 SGHRS, CDR2 YFSETQ. The CDR3 DNA reads as TGCGCCAGCAGCTTGGCTTCGCTAGCGGGAGCCTCCACAGATACGCAGTATTTT. This encodes CASSLASLAGASTDTQYF.

The chain joins TRBV5-4 to TRBJ2-3; 7 positions match TRBD2. Germline V gene sequence: CDR1 SGHNT, CDR2 YYREEE (reference sequence). After removal of 2 bases from V and 2 bases from J, the junction contained 5 bases not matched to a gene. The CDR3 length is 15 residues. CDR3 residues: CASSFRDYDTDTQYF. CDR3 bases: TGTGCCAGCAGCTTCCGGGACTATGACACAGATACGCAGTATTTT.

The rearrangement joins TRBV7-2 to TRBJ1-5, with TRBD1 matching 9 bases. The J segment lost 4 bases and the V segment lost 6 bases, leaving 4 bases of the junction unmatched. The CDR3 is 14 amino acids. CDR1 SGHTA and CDR2 FQGNSA come from the germline V gene. CDR3 in DNA: TGTGCCAGCAGAGGACAGGGGTGGAATCAGCCCCAGCATTTT. This encodes CASRGQGWNQPQHF.

Here the CDR3 DNA reads TGCGCCAGCAGCCAAGCAGGGAAAGAGCGGGGGGGGTTCTACACAGATACGCAGTATTTT. Protein: CASSQAGKERGGFYTDTQYF. The chain carries TRBV4-1 and TRBJ2-3, with 10 bases lining up with TRBD2. The CDR3 is 20 amino acids. Germline V lookup: CDR1 MGHRA, CDR2 YSYEKL. With V trimmed by 1 base and J by 2 bases, 15 bases remained unmatched.

This chain joins TRBV5-6 and TRBJ1-1; 8 bases fit TRBD1. The CDR3 sequence is 17 residues long. From germline, CDR1 is SGHDT and CDR2 YYEEEE. V lost 4 bases to trimming and J lost 3 bases; unmatched junction nucleotides: 14. This CDR3 is CASSGQPGTGLDTEAFF. In nucleotides, the CDR3 is TGTGCCAGCAGCGGGCAACCGGGGACAGGCTTGGACACTGAAGCTTTCTTT.

The rearrangement joins TRBV2 to TRBJ2-3, with D possibly being TRBD1 (6 bases). CDR3 length: 16 amino acids. V lost 8 bases and J 3 bases, leaving 21 bases between the germline ends. Per germline, CDR1 SNHLY and CDR2 FYNNEI. The CDR3 nucleotides read TGTGCCAGCGGATTAAACCAGGGGCCCTTGACAGATACGCAGTATTTT. Encoded protein: CASGLNQGPLTDTQYF.

The chain uses TRBV11-2 and TRBJ2-1; tentatively, D is TRBD2 (6 bases). Trimming pared 4 bases from V and 0 bases from J, leaving 13 bases between. Looked up from germline, CDR1 is SGHAT and CDR2 is FQNNGV. CDR3 length equals 16 residues. The CDR3 loop reads CASSSGLRSSYNEQFF. Written as DNA, the CDR3 is TGTGCCAGCAGCTCCGGACTAAGAAGCTCCTACAATGAGCAGTTCTTC.

CDR3: CASRPLAGVEANYGYTF. CDR3 DNA: TGTGCCAGCCGCCCATTGGCAGGGGTGGAAGCTAACTATGGCTACACCTTC. The V gene is TRBV27, the J gene TRBJ1-2; the D gene is possibly TRBD1 (6 bases). V was clipped by 8 bases and J by 0 bases, with 22 bases between them. Germline assignment: CDR1 MNHEY and CDR2 SMNVEV (reference sequence). The CDR3 sequence is 17 residues long.

Only one count was recorded for this clone. The chain couples TRBV5-1 to TRBJ1-2; tentative D call: TRBD1 (6 bases). Germline-derived CDR1 and CDR2 are SGHRS and YFSETQ. V was trimmed by 0 bases and J by 8 bases, leaving 14 bases between them. The CDR3 is 14 residues long. CDR3: CASSLDGGLSGYTF. The CDR3 nucleotides are TGCGCCAGCAGCTTGGATGGGGGCCTTTCGGGCTACACCTTC.

This clone was seen just once. Here the CDR3 DNA reads TGTGCCAGCAAGCGGGGGGGCCTGGGGCAGACCCAGTACTTC. Encoded protein: CASKRGGLGQTQYF. The V gene is TRBV2, the J gene TRBJ2-5; 10 bases line up with TRBD2. The V gene end was trimmed by 7 bases and the J gene end by 6 bases; junction bases not matched to a gene: 8. The CDR3 runs 14 residues. Germline V gives CDR1 SNHLY, CDR2 FYNNEI.

This sequence joins TRBV30 and TRBJ2-1; 9 bases map to TRBD1. Germline values: CDR1 GTSNPN, CDR2 SVGIG (reference sequence). CDR3 length: 13 amino acids. Trimming at V came to 2 bases and at J to 13 bases, leaving 9 bases not matched to a gene. The CDR3 here is CAWSWGQGVAQFF. For the CDR3, the DNA is TGTGCCTGGAGTTGGGGACAGGGCGTTGCTCAGTTCTTC.

The chain couples TRBV7-9 to TRBJ2-3; 7 bases match TRBD2. The V and J ends lost 5 bases and 2 bases, in that order; junction bases with no gene match: 7. Germline V lookup: CDR1 SEHNR, CDR2 FQNEAQ (reference sequence). The CDR3 extends over 15 amino acids. The CDR3 region is CASSRGAGVTDTQYF. CDR3 sequence (DNA): TGTGCCAGCAGCCGCGGGGCGGGAGTCACAGATACGCAGTATTTT.

The chain joins TRBV5-4 to TRBJ2-5, with 9 bases identical to TRBD2. The germline V gene encodes CDR1 SGHNT and CDR2 YYREEE (reference sequence). The CDR3 totals 14 residues. With 4 bases clipped from V and 4 bases from J, the junction kept 5 bases outside the gene matches. The CDR3 region has the DNA TGTGCCAGCAGCGTTACTAGCGGGTTAGAGACCCAGTACTTC. Encoded protein: CASSVTSGLETQYF.

The rearrangement joins TRBV5-4 to TRBJ2-1; D uncertain. CDR3 length: 11 residues. Deletions cut 2 bases from V and 7 bases from J, with 4 bases between. CDR1 is SGHNT and CDR2 is YYREEE in the germline V gene (reference sequence). In DNA, the CDR3 is TGTGCCAGCAGCTTCTTAAATGAGCAGTTCTTC. It translates to CASSFLNEQFF.

The V gene is TRBV6-5, the J gene TRBJ1-5; TRBD1 is a possible D gene (5 bases). Germline CDR1 is MNHEY and CDR2 is SVGAGI. V lost 6 bases to trimming and J lost 4 bases, with 16 bases between them. The CDR3 totals 15 residues. CDR3: CASRTTGGGNQPQHF. CDR3 DNA: TGTGCCAGCAGGACCACGGGGGGGGGTAATCAGCCCCAGCATTTT.

Concerning this clone itself: One end of the junction varies from germline; a read error may be responsible. Other DNA sequences from this sample encode an identical CDR3 as well. The chain combines TRBV27 with TRBJ1-1; no firm D call. The CDR3 extends over 13 amino acids. Germline assignment: CDR1 MNHEY and CDR2 SMNVEV (reference sequence). This CDR3 reads CASSSTVSGEAFF. For the CDR3, the DNA is TGCGCCAGCAGTTCGACGGTGTCGGGTGAAGCTTTCTTT.

The V and J genes are TRBV5-4 and TRBJ2-3, with 11 positions matching TRBD2. CDR3 length equals 18 residues. CDR1 is SGHNT, CDR2 YYREEE, per germline (reference sequence). The V gene end was trimmed by 2 bases and the J gene end by 2 bases; junction bases not matched to a gene: 10. Here the CDR3 reads CASSFDLAGGTNTDTQYF. Here the CDR3 DNA reads TGTGCCAGCAGCTTTGATCTAGCGGGAGGCACAAACACAGATACGCAGTATTTT.

This chain uses TRBV27 with TRBJ1-2; TRBD1 is a possible D gene (5 bases). The CDR3 has 15 amino acids. Germline V gene data show CDR1 as MNHEY and CDR2 as SMNVEV (reference sequence). Trimming took off 0 bases at V and 2 bases at J, with 10 bases between the two ends. CDR3 DNA: TGTGCCAGCAGTTTATCAACGGGGGGGAACTATGGCTACACCTTC. Residues: CASSLSTGGNYGYTF.

Here the CDR3 reads CSARRERGYTF. The CDR3 bases are TGCAGTGCTAGAAGGGAGAGGGGCTACACCTTC. V gene TRBV20-1 combines with J gene TRBJ1-2; D gene unclear. Trimming took off 2 bases at V and 8 bases at J, with 9 bases between the two ends. CDR1 is DFQATT, CDR2 SNEGSKA, per germline (reference sequence). The CDR3 spans 11 residues.

The V and J genes are TRBV6-1 and TRBJ1-1; D call uncertain. V dropped 8 bases and J dropped 1 base, with 11 bases sitting between them. Germline V gene data show CDR1 as MNHNS and CDR2 as SASEGT. The CDR3 length is 13 residues. CDR3 protein: CASSDTQNTEAFF. The CDR3 DNA sequence: TGTGCCAGCTCAGACACCCAGAACACTGAAGCTTTCTTT.

This chain uses TRBV7-9 with TRBJ2-7; a possible D gene is TRBD1 (6 bases). The ends were cut back, 6 bases at V and 4 bases at J, with 19 bases in the middle. Germline assignment: CDR1 SEHNR and CDR2 FQNEAQ (reference sequence). This CDR3 is 15 amino acids long. This CDR3 reads CASRSRQASKYEQYF. The CDR3 DNA follows: TGTGCCAGCAGATCCCGACAGGCGTCGAAGTACGAGCAGTACTTC. Variable domain in full (rest from reference TRBV7-9 and TRBJ2-7): DTGVSQNPRHKITKRGQNVTFRCDPISEHNRLYWYRQTLGQGPEFLTYFQNEAQLEKSRLLSDRFSAERPKGSFSTLEIQRTEQGDSAMYLCASRSRQASKYEQYFGPGTRLTVT.

This clone was counted once. The CDR3, as DNA: TGTGCCAGCAGTACGCGCCGGGCCCCGGGGGGGGAAAAACTGTTTTTT. It yields the protein CASSTRRAPGGEKLFF. The chain couples TRBV6-6 to TRBJ1-4; TRBD1 might be the D (5 bases). The V gene's germline CDR1 is MNHNY and CDR2 SVGAGI (reference sequence). The CDR3 spans 16 residues. V lost 5 bases to trimming and J lost 8 bases, with 21 bases between them.